Listed here are 19 T cell receptor beta chains from one sample, sequenced in a study of T cell responses to AZD1222 COVID-19 vaccine. Measured with immunoSEQ multiplex PCR; TCRdb has only the in-frame clones, and not every one. The repertoire holds more than 85,000 clones, with around nine tenths as singletons. The sample here was peripheral blood, taken on day 0 of AZD1222 vaccination. Receptors were obtained from an adult in good health.

J is TRBJ2-1 and V is TRBV28; D not resolved. CDR1 is MDHEN and CDR2 is SYDVKM in the germline V gene. V lost 6 bases, J lost 8 bases, and 8 bases lay in between. The CDR3 contains 11 residues. The CDR3 nucleotides read TGTGCCAGCAGCCACAATTATGAGCAGTTCTTC. It codes for CASSHNYEQFF.

The rearrangement joins TRBV2 to TRBJ2-5; tentative D call: TRBD1 (6 bases). Deletions cut 4 bases from V and 7 bases from J, with 19 bases between. The CDR3 sequence is 15 residues long. CDR1 SNHLY and CDR2 FYNNEI come from the germline V gene. CDR3 nucleotide sequence: TGTGCCAGCAGTGGGCAGGGGCCTACAGGTGGGACCCAGTACTTC. This encodes CASSGQGPTGGTQYF.

A note on this clone: Sequence at one end of the junction differs from germline and may be a read error. J is TRBJ1-1 and V is TRBV11-3; perhaps TRBD1 as D (5 bases). Germline V lookup: CDR1 SGHNT, CDR2 YENEEA. This CDR3 has 14 amino acids. CDR3 sequence: CASSLGHSSTEAFF. CDR3 nucleotide sequence: TGTGCCAGCAGTTTAGGACACAGCTCCACTGAAGCTTTCTTT.

The V gene is TRBV5-4, the J gene TRBJ2-1; TRBD2 is a possible D gene (5 bases). CDR1 and CDR2 (germline): SGHNT, YYREEE (reference sequence). The CDR3 is 13 amino acids. V gave up 5 bases and J gave up 2 bases, with 8 bases separating them. This CDR3 is CASRQTTYNEQFF. In nucleotides, the CDR3 is TGTGCCAGCAGACAGACTACCTACAATGAGCAGTTCTTC.

This rearrangement joins TRBV7-2 to TRBJ1-3, with D hard to call. Germline CDR1 reads SGHTA; CDR2 reads FQGNSA. Trimming cost V 4 bases and J 2 bases, with 9 bases left between them. CDR3 length: 14 residues. The CDR3 DNA sequence: TGTGCCAGCAGCTCTCGGTGGCCTGGAAACACCATATATTTT. Its translation: CASSSRWPGNTIYF.

The chain is built from TRBV7-3 and TRBJ2-1, with 7 nucleotides matching TRBD2. V was pared by 0 bases and J by 15 bases, with 5 bases of the junction left unmatched. From germline, CDR1 is SGHTA and CDR2 FQGTGA. This CDR3 comprises 12 residues. The CDR3 DNA sequence: TGTGCCAGCAGCTTAACGGGAGGGACCCCGTTCTTC. Its protein is CASSLTGGTPFF.

This sequence joins TRBV4-2 and TRBJ2-3, with D possibly called TRBD1 or TRBD2 (5 bases each). V lost 4 bases, J lost 2 bases, and 13 bases lay in between. Germline CDR1 LGHNA, CDR2 YNFKEQ. The length of the CDR3 is 15 residues. This CDR3 reads CASSRSGTDTDTQYF. For the CDR3, the DNA is TGTGCCAGCAGCCGATCCGGGACCGACACAGATACGCAGTATTTT.

This chain uses TRBV11-2 with TRBJ2-7; 7 bases agree with TRBD2. V trimming: 4 bases; J trimming: 3 bases; junction bases outside the gene matches: 6. CDR3 length: 14 residues. The V gene's germline CDR1 is SGHAT and CDR2 FQNNGV. The CDR3 sequence is CASSSGRGYYEQYF. The CDR3 DNA sequence: TGTGCCAGCAGCTCTGGGAGGGGATACTACGAGCAGTACTTC.

V and J are TRBV24-1 and TRBJ2-1; maybe TRBD2 (5 bases). The V gene lost 6 bases and the J gene lost 1 base, with 12 bases spanning the gap. This CDR3 region has 15 residues. The V gene's germline CDR1 is KGHDR and CDR2 SFDVKD. The CDR3: CATSTGLASYNEQFF. CDR3 DNA sequence: TGTGCCACCAGTACCGGACTGGCTTCCTACAATGAGCAGTTCTTC.

The rearrangement links TRBV12-3 or TRBV12-4 to TRBJ1-1; D possibly corresponds to TRBD1 (5 bases). V gave up 6 bases and J gave up 4 bases, with 12 bases separating them. CDR3 length equals 13 residues. The CDR3 spells CASSKQRGTEAFF. The CDR3 nucleotides read TGTGCCAGCAGCAAGCAGAGGGGCACTGAAGCTTTCTTT.

This chain connects TRBV6-5 to TRBJ1-1, with TRBD1 as a possible D gene (6 bases). This CDR3 spans 13 amino acids. Germline CDR1 reads MNHEY; CDR2 reads SVGAGI. V gave up 7 bases and J gave up 6 bases, with 15 bases separating them. DNA for the CDR3: TGTGCCAGCACCCCAGGGGTTACCCCTGAAGCTTTCTTT. Translated: CASTPGVTPEAFF.

The CDR3 nucleotides read TGTGCCTCCAGAGGGTGGACCGATGAACTGTTTTTT. Amino acid sequence: CASRGWTDELFF. The chain recombines TRBV19 with TRBJ1-4; D not certain. Trimming shortened V by 11 bases and J by 12 bases, and 19 bases separated the two germline ends. CDR3 size: 12 residues. Germline loops: CDR1 LNHDA, CDR2 SQIVND (reference sequence).

V gene TRBV28 combines with J gene TRBJ2-1; the D is unclear. CDR1 and CDR2 (germline): MDHEN, SYDVKM. The V gene lost 2 bases and the J gene lost 3 bases, with 17 bases spanning the gap. The length of the CDR3 is 17 residues. CDR3: CASSLVPGESNYNEQFF. The DNA of the CDR3 is TGTGCCAGCAGTTTAGTCCCGGGCGAATCGAACTACAATGAGCAGTTCTTC. The full variable domain, in which reference TRBV28 and TRBJ2-1 provide the parts outside the CDR3, is DVKVTQSSRYLVKRTGEKVFLECVQDMDHENMFWYRQDPGLGLRLIYFSYDVKMKEKGDIPEGYSVSREKKERFSLILESASTNQTSMYLCASSLVPGESNYNEQFFGPGTRLTVL.

The chain couples TRBV10-3 to TRBJ1-3; D is unresolved. CDR1 ENHRY and CDR2 SYGVKD come from the germline V gene. The CDR3 extends over 15 amino acids. V lost 5 bases and J 0 bases, leaving 11 bases between the germline ends. CDR3 DNA: TGTGCCATCAGTAAGGAGCCCCCCTCTGGAAACACCATATATTTT. It encodes CAISKEPPSGNTIYF.

The chain uses TRBV11-2 and TRBJ2-7; 10 bases fit TRBD1. The ends lost 8 bases at V and 5 bases at J; junction bases unmatched: 18. The CDR3 length is 17 residues. The germline gives CDR1 SGHAT, CDR2 FQNNGV. The DNA for the CDR3 is TGTGCCAGCGGCCGACAGGGGGCGGGGCGGGCCACCAACGAGCAGTACTTC. This encodes CASGRQGAGRATNEQYF.

This sequence joins TRBV11-2 and TRBJ1-3; 9 bases agree with TRBD1. The trim removed 1 base at V and 0 bases at J, leaving 10 bases unmatched. The CDR3 extends over 19 amino acids. Germline lookup yields CDR1 SGHAT and CDR2 FQNNGV. The CDR3 here is CASSLVGTGGRSSGNTIYF. The DNA of the CDR3 is TGTGCCAGCAGCTTAGTAGGTACAGGGGGCCGGAGCTCTGGAAACACCATATATTTT.

The rearrangement uses TRBV29-1 and TRBJ2-2, with D unresolved. V lost 5 bases to trimming and J lost 3 bases, with 4 bases between them. Germline V gene data show CDR1 as SQVTM and CDR2 as ANQGSEA. The CDR3 is 11 amino acids. CDR3 in amino acids: CSVLYTGELFF. CDR3 in DNA: TGCAGCGTTCTATACACCGGGGAGCTGTTTTTT.

Written as DNA, the CDR3 is TGTGCCAGCAGTTTATTATATCCAGGAAGCTACGAGCAGTACTTC. Translating gives CASSLLYPGSYEQYF. The rearrangement uses TRBV28 and TRBJ2-7, with D uncertain. This CDR3 has 15 amino acids. V lost 1 base and J lost 3, with 13 bases in between. Per the germline V gene, CDR1 is MDHEN and CDR2 is SYDVKM.

The genes are TRBV24-1 and TRBJ1-1; tentative D call: TRBD1 (5 bases). V lost 4 bases to trimming and J lost 4 bases, with 9 bases between them. The CDR3 totals 13 residues. CDR1 is KGHDR, CDR2 SFDVKD, per germline. CDR3 sequence reads: CATSEGTGTEAFF. The CDR3 nucleotides read TGTGCCACCAGTGAGGGAACAGGCACTGAAGCTTTCTTT.